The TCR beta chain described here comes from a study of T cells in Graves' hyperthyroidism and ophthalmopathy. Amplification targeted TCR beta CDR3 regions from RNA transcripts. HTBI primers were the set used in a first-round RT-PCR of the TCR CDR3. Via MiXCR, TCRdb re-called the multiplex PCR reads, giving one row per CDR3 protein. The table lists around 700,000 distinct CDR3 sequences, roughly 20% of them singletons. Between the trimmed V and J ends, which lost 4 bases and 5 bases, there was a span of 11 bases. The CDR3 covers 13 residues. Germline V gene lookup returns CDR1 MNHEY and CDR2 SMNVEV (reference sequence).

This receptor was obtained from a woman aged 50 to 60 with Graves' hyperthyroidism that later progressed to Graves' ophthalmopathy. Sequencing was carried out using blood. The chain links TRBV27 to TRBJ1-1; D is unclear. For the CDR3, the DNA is TGTGCCAGCAGTTGGGAACGGACGACTGAAGCTTTCTTT. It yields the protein CASSWERTTEAFF.